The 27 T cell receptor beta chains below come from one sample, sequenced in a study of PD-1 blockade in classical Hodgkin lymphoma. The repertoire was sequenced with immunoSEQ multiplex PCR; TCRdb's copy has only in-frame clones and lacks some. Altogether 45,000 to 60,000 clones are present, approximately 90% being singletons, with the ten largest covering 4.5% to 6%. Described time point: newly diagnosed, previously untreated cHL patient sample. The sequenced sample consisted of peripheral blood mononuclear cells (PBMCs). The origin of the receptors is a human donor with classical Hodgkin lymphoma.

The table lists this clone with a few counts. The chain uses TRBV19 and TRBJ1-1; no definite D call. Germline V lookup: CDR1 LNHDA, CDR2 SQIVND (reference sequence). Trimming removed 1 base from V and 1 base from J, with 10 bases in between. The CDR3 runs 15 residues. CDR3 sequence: CASSIVRVPNTEAFF. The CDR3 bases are TGTGCCAGTAGTATAGTGAGGGTTCCGAACACTGAAGCTTTCTTT.

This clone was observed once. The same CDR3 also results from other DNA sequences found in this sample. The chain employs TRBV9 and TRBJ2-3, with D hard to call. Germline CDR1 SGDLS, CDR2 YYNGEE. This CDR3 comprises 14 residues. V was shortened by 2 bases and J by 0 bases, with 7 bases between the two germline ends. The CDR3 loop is CASSVDGSTDTQYF. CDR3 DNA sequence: TGTGCCAGCAGCGTGGACGGGAGCACAGATACGCAGTATTTT. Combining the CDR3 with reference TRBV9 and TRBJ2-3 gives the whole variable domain DSGVTQTPKHLITATGQRVTLRCSPRSGDLSVYWYQQSLDQGLQFLIQYYNGEERAKGNILERFSAQQFPDLHSELNLSSLELGDSALYFCASSVDGSTDTQYFGPGTRLTVL.

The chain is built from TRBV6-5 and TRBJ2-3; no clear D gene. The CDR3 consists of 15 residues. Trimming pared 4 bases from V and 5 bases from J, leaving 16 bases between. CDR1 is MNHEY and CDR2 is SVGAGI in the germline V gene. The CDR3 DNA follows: TGTGCCAGCAGTTCTCAACAGACTTCGGGAGATACGCAGTATTTT. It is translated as CASSSQQTSGDTQYF.

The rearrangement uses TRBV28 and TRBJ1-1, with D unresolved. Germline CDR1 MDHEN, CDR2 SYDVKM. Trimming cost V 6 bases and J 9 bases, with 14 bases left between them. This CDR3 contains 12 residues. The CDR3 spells CASSQSLGKAFF. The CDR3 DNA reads TGTGCCAGCAGCCAGTCGTTAGGGAAAGCTTTCTTT.

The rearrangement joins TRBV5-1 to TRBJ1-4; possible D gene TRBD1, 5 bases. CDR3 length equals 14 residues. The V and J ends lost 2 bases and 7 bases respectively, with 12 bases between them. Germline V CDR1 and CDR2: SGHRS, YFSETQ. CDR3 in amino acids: CASSLEGSGEKLFF. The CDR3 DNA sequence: TGCGCCAGCAGCTTAGAGGGGTCAGGTGAAAAACTGTTTTTT.

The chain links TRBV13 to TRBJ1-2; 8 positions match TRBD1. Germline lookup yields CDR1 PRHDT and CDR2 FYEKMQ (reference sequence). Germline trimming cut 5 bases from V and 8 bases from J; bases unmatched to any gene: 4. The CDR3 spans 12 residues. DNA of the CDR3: TGTGCCAGCAGCCCTAGGACAGGGGGCTACACCTTC. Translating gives CASSPRTGGYTF.

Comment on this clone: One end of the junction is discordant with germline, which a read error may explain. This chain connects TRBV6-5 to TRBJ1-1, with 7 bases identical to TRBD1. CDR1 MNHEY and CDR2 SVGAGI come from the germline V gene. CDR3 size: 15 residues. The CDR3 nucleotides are TGTGCCAGCAGTCACTCAGGGGGGGCGAACACTGAAGCTTTCTTT. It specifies CASSHSGGANTEAFF.

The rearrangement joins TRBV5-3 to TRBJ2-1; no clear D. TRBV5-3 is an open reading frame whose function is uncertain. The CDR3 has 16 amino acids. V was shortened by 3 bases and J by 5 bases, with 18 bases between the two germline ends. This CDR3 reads CARSSLRSKEDNEQFF. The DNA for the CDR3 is TGTGCCAGAAGCTCCTTAAGGAGTAAGGAAGACAATGAGCAGTTCTTC.

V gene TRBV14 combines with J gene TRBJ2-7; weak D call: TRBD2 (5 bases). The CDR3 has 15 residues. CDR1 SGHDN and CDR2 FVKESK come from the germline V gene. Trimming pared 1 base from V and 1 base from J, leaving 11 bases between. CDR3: CASSQVGGFSYEQYF. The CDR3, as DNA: TGTGCCAGCAGCCAAGTGGGCGGGTTTTCCTACGAGCAGTACTTC. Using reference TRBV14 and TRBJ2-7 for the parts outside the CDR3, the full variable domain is EAGVTQFPSHSVIEKGQTVTLRCDPISGHDNLYWYRRVMGKEIKFLLHFVKESKQDESGMPNNRFLAERTGGTYSTLKVQPAELEDSGVYFCASSQVGGFSYEQYFGPGTRLTVT.

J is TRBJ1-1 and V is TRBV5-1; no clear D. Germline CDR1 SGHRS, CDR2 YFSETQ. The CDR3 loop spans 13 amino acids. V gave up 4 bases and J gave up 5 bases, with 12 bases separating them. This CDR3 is CASSEGMGTEAFF. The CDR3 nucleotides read TGCGCCAGCAGCGAAGGGATGGGGACTGAAGCTTTCTTT.

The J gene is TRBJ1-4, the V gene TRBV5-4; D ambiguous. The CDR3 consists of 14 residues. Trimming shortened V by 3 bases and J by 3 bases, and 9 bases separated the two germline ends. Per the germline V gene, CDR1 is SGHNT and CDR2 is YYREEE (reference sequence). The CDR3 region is CASSSDGPNEKLFF. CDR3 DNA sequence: TGTGCCAGCAGCTCGGACGGTCCTAATGAAAAACTGTTTTTT.

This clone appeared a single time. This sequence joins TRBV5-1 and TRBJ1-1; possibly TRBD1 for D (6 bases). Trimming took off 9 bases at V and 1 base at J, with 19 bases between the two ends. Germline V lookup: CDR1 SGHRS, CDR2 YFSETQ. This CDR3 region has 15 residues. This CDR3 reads CATALTGQWNTEAFF. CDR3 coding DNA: TGCGCCACAGCATTGACAGGACAGTGGAACACTGAAGCTTTCTTT.

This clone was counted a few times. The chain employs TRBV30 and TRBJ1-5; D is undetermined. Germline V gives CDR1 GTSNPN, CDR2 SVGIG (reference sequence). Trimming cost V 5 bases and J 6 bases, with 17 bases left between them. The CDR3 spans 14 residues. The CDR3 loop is CAWPGPRTCQPQHF. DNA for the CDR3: TGTGCCTGGCCCGGGCCTCGAACATGTCAGCCCCAGCATTTT. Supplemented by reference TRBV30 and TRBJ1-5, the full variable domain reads SQTIHQWPATLVQPVGSPLSLECTVEGTSNPNLYWYRQAAGRGLQLLFYSVGIGQISSEVPQNLSASRPQDRQFILSSKKLLLSDSGFYLCAWPGPRTCQPQHFGDGTRLSIL.

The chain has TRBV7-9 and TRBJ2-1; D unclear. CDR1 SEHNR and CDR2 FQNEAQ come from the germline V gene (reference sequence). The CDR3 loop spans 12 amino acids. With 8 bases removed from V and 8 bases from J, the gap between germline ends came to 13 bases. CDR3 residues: CASAYSEYEQFF. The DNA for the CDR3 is TGTGCCAGCGCGTATTCCGAATATGAGCAGTTCTTC.

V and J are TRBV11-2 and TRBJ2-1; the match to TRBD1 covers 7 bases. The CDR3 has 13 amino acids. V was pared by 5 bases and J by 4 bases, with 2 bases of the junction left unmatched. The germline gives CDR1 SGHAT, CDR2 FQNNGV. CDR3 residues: CASSPDRYNEQFF. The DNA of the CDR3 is TGTGCCAGCAGCCCGGACAGGTACAATGAGCAGTTCTTC.

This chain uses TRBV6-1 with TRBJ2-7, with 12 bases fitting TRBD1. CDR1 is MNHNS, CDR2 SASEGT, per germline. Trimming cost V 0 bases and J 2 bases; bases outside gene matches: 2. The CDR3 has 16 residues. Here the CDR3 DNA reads TGTGCCAGCAGTGAAGCTGGGACAGGGGGCGCCTACGAGCAGTACTTC. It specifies CASSEAGTGGAYEQYF.

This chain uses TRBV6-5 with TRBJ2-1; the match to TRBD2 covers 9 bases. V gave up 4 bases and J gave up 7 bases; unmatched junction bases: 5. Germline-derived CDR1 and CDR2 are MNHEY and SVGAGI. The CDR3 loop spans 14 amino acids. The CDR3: CASSLSTSGNEQFF. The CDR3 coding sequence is TGTGCCAGCAGTTTAAGTACTAGCGGGAATGAGCAGTTCTTC.

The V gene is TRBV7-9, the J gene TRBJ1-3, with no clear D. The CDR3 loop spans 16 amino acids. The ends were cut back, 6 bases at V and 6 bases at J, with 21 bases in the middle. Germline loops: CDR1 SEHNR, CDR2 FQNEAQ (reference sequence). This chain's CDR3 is CASRSWEGGSENTIYF. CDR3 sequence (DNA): TGTGCCAGCAGATCTTGGGAGGGCGGCTCGGAAAACACCATATATTTT.

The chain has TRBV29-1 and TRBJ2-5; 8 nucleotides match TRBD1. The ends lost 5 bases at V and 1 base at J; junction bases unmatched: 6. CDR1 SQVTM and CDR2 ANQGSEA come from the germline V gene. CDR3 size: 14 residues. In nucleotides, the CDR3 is TGCAGCGTTCCGGGACAGGTTCTCCAAGAGACCCAGTACTTC. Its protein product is CSVPGQVLQETQYF.

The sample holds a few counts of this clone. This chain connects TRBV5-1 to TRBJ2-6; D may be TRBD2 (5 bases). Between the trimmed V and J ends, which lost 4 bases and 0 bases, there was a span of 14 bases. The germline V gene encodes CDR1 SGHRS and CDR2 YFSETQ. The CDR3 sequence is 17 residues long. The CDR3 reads CASSLRTGSSGANVLTF. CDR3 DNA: TGCGCCAGCAGCCTACGGACGGGGAGCTCTGGGGCCAACGTCCTGACTTTC.

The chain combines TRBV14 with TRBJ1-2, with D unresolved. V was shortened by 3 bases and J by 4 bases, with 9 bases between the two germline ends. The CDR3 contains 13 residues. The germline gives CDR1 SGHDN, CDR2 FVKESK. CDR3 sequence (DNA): TGTGCCAGCAGCCAGGGGTTTTCCTATGGCTACACCTTC. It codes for CASSQGFSYGYTF.

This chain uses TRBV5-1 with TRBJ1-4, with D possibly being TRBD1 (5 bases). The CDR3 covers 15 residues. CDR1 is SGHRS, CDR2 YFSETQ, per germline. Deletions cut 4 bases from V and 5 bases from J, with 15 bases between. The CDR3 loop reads CASSPGRTENEKLFF. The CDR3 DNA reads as TGCGCCAGCAGCCCGGGACGGACCGAAAATGAAAAACTGTTTTTT.

DNA for the CDR3: TGTGCCAGCAGTCCCAGGGGACACTCTGGAAACACCATATATTTT. Translating it yields CASSPRGHSGNTIYF. This chain uses TRBV27 with TRBJ1-3; D possibly corresponds to TRBD1 (6 bases). The CDR3 covers 15 residues. Germline-derived CDR1 and CDR2 are MNHEY and SMNVEV (reference sequence). Between the trimmed V and J ends, which lost 5 bases and 0 bases, there was a span of 11 bases.

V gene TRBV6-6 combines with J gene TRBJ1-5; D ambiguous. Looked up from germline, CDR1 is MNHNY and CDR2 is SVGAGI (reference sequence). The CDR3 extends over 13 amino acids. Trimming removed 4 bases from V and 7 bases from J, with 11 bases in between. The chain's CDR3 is CASSFPLRQPQHF. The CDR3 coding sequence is TGTGCCAGCAGTTTCCCTCTACGGCAGCCCCAGCATTTT.

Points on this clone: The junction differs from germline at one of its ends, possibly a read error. CDR3 residues: CASSQETGTSGNNGELFF. CDR3 in DNA: TGTGCCAGCAGCCAAGAGACCGGGACTAGCGGGAACAACGGGGAGCTGTTTTTT. This chain uses TRBV14 with TRBJ2-2, with 13 bases lining up with TRBD2. This CDR3 comprises 18 residues. Looked up from germline, CDR1 is SGHDN and CDR2 is FVKESK.

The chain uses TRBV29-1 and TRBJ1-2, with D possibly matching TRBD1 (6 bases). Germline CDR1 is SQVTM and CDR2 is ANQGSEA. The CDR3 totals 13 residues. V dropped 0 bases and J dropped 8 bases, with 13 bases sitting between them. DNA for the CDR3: TGCAGCGTTGAAGATTCACAGGGCTGGGGCTACACCTTC. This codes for CSVEDSQGWGYTF. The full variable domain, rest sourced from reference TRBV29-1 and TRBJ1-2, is SAVISQKPSRDICQRGTSLTIQCQVDSQVTMMFWYRQQPGQSLTLIATANQGSEATYESGFVIDKFPISRPNLTFSTLTVSNMSPEDSSIYLCSVEDSQGWGYTFGSGTRLTVV.

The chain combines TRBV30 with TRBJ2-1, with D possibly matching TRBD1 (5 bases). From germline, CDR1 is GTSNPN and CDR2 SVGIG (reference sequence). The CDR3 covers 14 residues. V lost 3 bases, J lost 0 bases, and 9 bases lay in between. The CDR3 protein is CAWRKGISYNEQFF. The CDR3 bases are TGTGCCTGGAGGAAGGGGATCTCCTACAATGAGCAGTTCTTC.